Presented here are 7 T cell receptor beta chains from one specimen sequenced in a study of shared clonotypes between healthy human individuals. Clones were sequenced by immunoSEQ multiplex PCR, and TCRdb holds only the in-frame ones, with some missing. Of roughly 590,000 clones listed, about 95% are singletons. CD45RO negativity and positive selection for CCR7 defined naive CD8 cells, a population that excluded terminally differentiated effector memory CD45RA+ cells. Sequencing used naive CD8+ T cells sorted from blood. These receptors were obtained from a woman in her 30s in good health.

The V and J genes are TRBV5-6 and TRBJ2-1, with TRBD2 matching over 9 bases. The CDR3 loop spans 15 amino acids. The germline CDR1 and CDR2 sequences are SGHDT and YYEEEE. V lost 4 bases and J lost 7; bases outside the gene matches: 9. This chain's CDR3 is CASSIPTSGPNEQFF. CDR3 sequence (DNA): TGTGCCAGCAGCATACCAACTAGCGGGCCTAATGAGCAGTTCTTC.

The chain combines TRBV13 with TRBJ2-2; unclear D gene. Germline CDR1 PRHDT, CDR2 FYEKMQ (reference sequence). CDR3 size: 16 residues. The germline V and J ends were trimmed by 2 bases and 4 bases, with 14 bases remaining between them. Here the CDR3 DNA reads TGTGCCAGCAGCTTAAGTCCTGGCCATCCCACCGGGGAGCTGTTTTTT. Its translation: CASSLSPGHPTGELFF.

The V gene is TRBV28, the J gene TRBJ2-1; the D gene is possibly TRBD2 (7 bases). The CDR3 covers 16 residues. Germline-derived CDR1 and CDR2 are MDHEN and SYDVKM. The V end was cut by 5 bases, the J end by 4 bases, with 18 bases between. DNA for the CDR3: TGTGCCAGCAGTGGGGGGCCCGCGGGAGCGTACAATGAGCAGTTCTTC. It encodes CASSGGPAGAYNEQFF.

This clone was seen a few times. This rearrangement joins TRBV28 to TRBJ1-2, with D unclear. Looked up from germline, CDR1 is MDHEN and CDR2 is SYDVKM. The CDR3 is made up of 12 amino acids. V was trimmed by 3 bases and J by 7 bases, leaving 9 bases between them. The CDR3 sequence is CASSFAMTGYTF. CDR3 nucleotide sequence: TGTGCCAGCAGTTTTGCTATGACTGGCTACACCTTC.

This chain links TRBV5-1 with TRBJ2-1, with 8 nucleotides matching TRBD1. The junction had 3 bases not matched to a gene; V was cut back by 0 bases and J by 1 base. CDR1 is SGHRS and CDR2 is YFSETQ in the germline V gene. CDR3 length equals 16 residues. CDR3 in DNA: TGCGCCAGCAGCTTGGTGGGACAGGAGTCCTACAATGAGCAGTTCTTC. This codes for CASSLVGQESYNEQFF.

V is TRBV28 and J is TRBJ2-4, with TRBD2 identical over 7 bases. The CDR3 covers 17 residues. Germline CDR1 is MDHEN and CDR2 is SYDVKM. The V and J ends lost 5 bases and 0 bases, in that order; junction bases with no gene match: 10. The CDR3 nucleotides are TGTGCCAGCAGTCCTCCTGACGGGGGGTTAGCCAAAAACATTCAGTACTTC. This encodes CASSPPDGGLAKNIQYF. The full variable domain, rest sourced from reference TRBV28 and TRBJ2-4, is DVKVTQSSRYLVKRTGEKVFLECVQDMDHENMFWYRQDPGLGLRLIYFSYDVKMKEKGDIPEGYSVSREKKERFSLILESASTNQTSMYLCASSPPDGGLAKNIQYFGAGTRLSVL.

V usage is TRBV11-1 and J usage is TRBJ2-1; either TRBD1 or TRBD2 may supply D (5 bases each). Trimming took off 4 bases at V and 2 bases at J, with 15 bases between the two ends. This CDR3 is 16 amino acids long. Germline CDR1 SGHAT, CDR2 FQDESV (reference sequence). The CDR3 reads CASSSRSRGTYNEQFF. The CDR3 DNA reads TGTGCCAGCAGCTCCCGTTCGAGGGGTACCTACAATGAGCAGTTCTTC.